A single sample gave rise to the 17 T cell receptor beta chains below, sequenced in a study of neurological immune-mediated disorders. TCRdb processed the 5' RACE reads anew with MiXCR; each CDR3 protein has one entry. The table shows roughly 50,000 distinct CDR3 sequences, with more than 9.5% occurring only once. Sequencing used PBMCs. The receptor set was obtained from a woman in her sixties or seventies with HTLV-1-associated myelopathy (HAM/TSP).

This sequence joins TRBV3-1 and TRBJ1-1; no firm D call. Deletions cut 4 bases from V and 5 bases from J, with 11 bases between. The CDR3 spans 13 residues. Germline V lookup: CDR1 LGHDT, CDR2 YNNKEL (reference sequence). The CDR3 loop is CASSLTDGTEAFF. Written as DNA, the CDR3 is TGTGCCAGCAGCCTAACGGATGGGACTGAAGCTTTCTTT.

Ten or more counts support this clonotype. The rearrangement uses TRBV10-1 and TRBJ1-1, with D perhaps TRBD1 (6 bases). V lost 0 bases and J 0 bases, leaving 11 bases between the germline ends. The CDR3 is 16 residues long. Germline V lookup: CDR1 WNHNN, CDR2 SYGVQD (reference sequence). CDR3 sequence: CASSESQDRMNTEAFF. DNA of the CDR3: TGCGCCAGCAGTGAGTCCCAAGACAGGATGAACACTGAAGCTTTCTTT.

This clonotype was detected many times. J is TRBJ2-3 and V is TRBV28; D is unresolved. The CDR3 spans 17 residues. Germline lookup yields CDR1 MDHEN and CDR2 SYDVKM. V was cut by 1 base and J by 1 base, with 15 bases left in between. CDR3 region: CASSLYIVGVGTDTQYF. The CDR3, as DNA: TGTGCCAGCAGTTTATATATCGTGGGCGTCGGCACAGATACGCAGTATTTT.

This clonotype was found many times. The chain joins TRBV28 to TRBJ2-7; 8 positions match TRBD2. The CDR3 covers 17 residues. Germline CDR1 is MDHEN and CDR2 is SYDVKM. J lost 0 bases, V lost 2 bases, and 9 bases had no gene match. CDR3 nucleotide sequence: TGTGCCAGCAGTTTACGGGCTAGCGGGTCTTACTCCTACGAGCAGTACTTC. The encoded protein is CASSLRASGSYSYEQYF.

The table lists this clonotype with many counts. J is TRBJ1-5 and V is TRBV9; D unclear. In germline, CDR1 is SGDLS, CDR2 YYNGEE. The CDR3 extends over 13 amino acids. V lost 1 base, J lost 5 bases, and 7 bases lay in between. As DNA, the CDR3 is TGTGCCAGCAGCGTACACACCGATCAGCCCCAGCATTTT. Protein product: CASSVHTDQPQHF.

The J gene is TRBJ2-3, the V gene TRBV20-1, with 10 bases aligning to TRBD1. This CDR3 has 15 residues. The junction had 10 bases not matched to a gene; V was cut back by 4 bases and J by 6 bases. Germline loops: CDR1 DFQATT, CDR2 SNEGSKA (reference sequence). CDR3 sequence reads: CSAKKWDRGFDTQYF. CDR3 nucleotide sequence: TGCAGTGCTAAGAAATGGGACAGGGGTTTCGATACGCAGTATTTT.

This clonotype was counted many times. CDR3 protein: CASSPAGTMNTEAFF. For the CDR3, the DNA is TGTGCCAGCAGCCCAGCCGGGACAATGAACACTGAAGCTTTCTTT. The chain has TRBV7-9 and TRBJ1-1, with D tentatively TRBD1 (6 bases). V dropped 5 bases and J dropped 0 bases, with 13 bases sitting between them. Germline V gene data show CDR1 as SEHNR and CDR2 as FQNEAQ (reference sequence). CDR3 length: 15 residues.

With respect to this clonotype: This could be a read error, since a much larger clone is one nucleotide away. The CDR3 DNA is TGTGCCAGCAGTTGGGAAGGGGGCGGCCACGAGCAGTACTTC. Amino acids: CASSWEGGGHEQYF. This chain connects TRBV28 to TRBJ2-7, with 7 positions matching TRBD1. V was pared by 4 bases and J by 5 bases, with 8 bases of the junction left unmatched. The length of the CDR3 is 14 residues. CDR1 and CDR2 from the germline V gene are MDHEN and SYDVKM.

This clonotype was seen repeatedly, ten times or more. The V gene is TRBV27, the J gene TRBJ1-2, with 8 bases identical to TRBD1. Looked up from germline, CDR1 is MNHEY and CDR2 is SMNVEV (reference sequence). V was clipped by 6 bases and J by 4 bases; unmatched bases: 4. The CDR3 spans 13 residues. The CDR3 DNA sequence: TGTGCCAGCAGACTTGGGACAGGCTATGGCTACACCTTC. This sequence encodes CASRLGTGYGYTF.

As regards this clonotype: Since the CDR3 does not end with the conserved phenylalanine or tryptophan, this likely comes from a read error. No DNA is shown, since the ends of the CDR3 on it are uncertain; the CDR3 is the one TCRdb lists. The rearrangement uses TRBV5-4 and TRBJ1-2; TRBD1 was called by the table and not checked on the DNA. Ends included, the CDR3 has 14 residues. Germline V CDR1 and CDR2: SGHNT, YYREEE (reference sequence). The CDR3 protein is CASRRDRGTYGCTL.

In this sample, this clonotype turned up many times. CDR3 in DNA: TGTGCCAGCAGTGAATGGGGGACTAGCGGGAGGGACGGCCAGTACTTC. As protein: CASSEWGTSGRDGQYF. This rearrangement joins TRBV2 to TRBJ2-7; TRBD2 agrees at 16 bases. The CDR3 is 16 residues long. J was trimmed by 10 bases and V by 2 bases; bases with no gene match: 8. CDR1 SNHLY and CDR2 FYNNEI come from the germline V gene.

This clonotype was picked up many times. The gene calls are TRBV7-9 and TRBJ2-7; TRBD2 aligns across 10 bases. After removal of 3 bases from V and 5 bases from J, the junction contained 7 bases not matched to a gene. This CDR3 has 15 residues. CDR1 and CDR2 (germline): SEHNR, FQNEAQ (reference sequence). CDR3 sequence: CASSFTFSGRDEQYF. DNA for the CDR3: TGTGCCAGCAGCTTTACTTTCAGCGGGAGGGACGAGCAGTACTTC.

This clonotype was observed many times. J is TRBJ2-7 and V is TRBV11-2; tentative D call: TRBD2 (6 bases). The V gene lost 0 bases and the J gene lost 2 bases, with 11 bases spanning the gap. The CDR3 length is 15 residues. Germline CDR1 SGHAT, CDR2 FQNNGV. The CDR3 nucleotides are TGTGCCAGCAGCTTAGAGGCGGGGCCGGCCTACGAGCAGTACTTC. The encoded protein is CASSLEAGPAYEQYF.

This clonotype was picked up many times. The chain carries TRBV6-5 and TRBJ1-1; D is possibly TRBD1 (6 bases). Trimming shortened V by 10 bases and J by 4 bases, and 16 bases separated the two germline ends. Germline assignment: CDR1 MNHEY and CDR2 SVGAGI. The CDR3 has 13 residues. CDR3 DNA: TGTGCCACCAGGGGTTTCTCCTTCACTGAAGCTTTCTTT. Residues: CATRGFSFTEAFF.

On this clonotype: Likely a read error: the CDR3 ends without its conserved phenylalanine or tryptophan. The DNA is omitted, as the CDR3 cannot be located on it reliably, and the CDR3 follows TCRdb's listing. The J gene is TRBJ2-1, the V gene TRBV5-1; the listed D gene, TRBD2, was not tested against the DNA. The CDR3 comprises 17 residues, both ends counted. CDR1 SGHRS and CDR2 YFSETQ come from the germline V gene. The CDR3 region is CASSAPLGGSSYNEQIL.

This clonotype was counted at least ten times. The rearrangement links TRBV29-1 to TRBJ2-2, with D tentatively TRBD1 or TRBD2 (5 bases each). Trimming left V 7 bases short and J 1 base short, with 13 bases between. The germline CDR1 and CDR2 sequences are SQVTM and ANQGSEA. The CDR3 consists of 14 residues. The CDR3 here is CSAGDGLNTGELFF. The CDR3 DNA follows: TGCAGCGCCGGGGACGGACTGAACACCGGGGAGCTGTTTTTT.

This clonotype was counted many times. The V call is TRBV12-3 or TRBV12-4, the J call TRBJ2-2; 9 bases align to TRBD1. V shed 7 bases, J shed 1 base, and the junction held 4 bases outside the gene matches. The CDR3 sequence is 15 residues long. CDR3 in DNA: TGTGCCAGCACTTTGGGACAGGGGAACACCGGGGAGCTGTTTTTT. Translation: CASTLGQGNTGELFF.